This T cell receptor beta chain was recovered during a study of blood T cell repertoires in COVID-19. For the study at large: COVID-19 samples from acute and convalescent phases originated in the United States, Italy and Spain. Nucleic acid was either cDNA or gDNA, and it came from T cells, B-cell-depleted T cells, or PBMCs.

Authors' methods: Reference gene primer amplification gave nucleated cell count estimates. Assay used: immunoSEQ multiplex PCR; TCRdb lists only in-frame clones, some missing. V and J calls and clone size are given by that table; D and trimming were obtained from the DNA. Of about 130,000 clones in the sample, 80% to 90% were seen once. Germline V CDR1 and CDR2: MNHEY, SVGAGI. V dropped 7 bases and J dropped 4 bases, with 10 bases sitting between them. The CDR3 covers 13 residues. Input material: peripheral blood. The chain has TRBV6-5 and TRBJ2-2; D uncertain. The receptor's source is a man aged 60-69 years with active or convalescent COVID-19. Here the CDR3 reads CASTLTSTGELFF. CDR3 sequence (DNA): TGTGCCAGCACCTTAACAAGCACCGGGGAGCTGTTTTTT.